In its sample, the clone carrying this TCR beta chain was seen a few times. Its antigen is not identified. These data belong to a study of cytomegalovirus exposure and HLA in healthy donors. This CDR3 has 14 residues. The germline V gene encodes CDR1 MNHNS and CDR2 SASEGT. V shed 6 bases and J 5 bases; nucleotides not matched to a gene: 3. Whole-study results and caveats: Among the sequence variants, a highly shared cluster was likely an artifact of sequencing. High sensitivity and specificity were reportedly achieved when the classifier diagnosed cytomegalovirus status.

The primer mix had 60 Vbeta and 13 Jbeta primers. Using immunoSEQ multiplex PCR, the repertoire was profiled, and TCRdb retains in-frame clones only, with some absent. The data contain about 97,000 clones, 60% to 75% of them singletons. The TCR was taken from a woman in her thirties or forties in good health and CMV-seronegative. The V and J genes are TRBV6-1 and TRBJ2-7, with TRBD2 matching over 14 bases. Sequencing used PBMCs. The CDR3 DNA is TGTGCCAGCAGAGTGGGACTAGCGGGGGACGAGCAGTACTTC. Its translation: CASRVGLAGDEQYF.